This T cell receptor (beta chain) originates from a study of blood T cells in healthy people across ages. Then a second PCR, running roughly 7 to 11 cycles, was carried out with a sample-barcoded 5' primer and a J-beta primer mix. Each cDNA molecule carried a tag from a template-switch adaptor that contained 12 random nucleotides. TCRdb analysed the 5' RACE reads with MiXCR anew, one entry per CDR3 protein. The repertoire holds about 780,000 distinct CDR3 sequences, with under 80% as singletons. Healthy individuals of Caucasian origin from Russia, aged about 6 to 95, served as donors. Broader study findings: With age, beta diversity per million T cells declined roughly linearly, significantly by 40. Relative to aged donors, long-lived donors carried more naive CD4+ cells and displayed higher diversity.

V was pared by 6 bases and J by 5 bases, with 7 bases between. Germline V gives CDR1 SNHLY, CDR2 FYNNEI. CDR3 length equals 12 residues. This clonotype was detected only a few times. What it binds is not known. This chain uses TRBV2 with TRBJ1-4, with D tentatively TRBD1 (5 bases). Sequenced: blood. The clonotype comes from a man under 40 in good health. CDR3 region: CASRGDNEKLFF. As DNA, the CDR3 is TGTGCCAGCAGAGGGGACAATGAAAAACTGTTTTTT. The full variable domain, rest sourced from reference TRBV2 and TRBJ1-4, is EPEVTQTPSHQVTQMGQEVILRCVPISNHLYFYWYRQILGQKVEFLVSFYNNEISEKSEIFDDQFSVERPDGSNFTLKIRSTKLEDSAMYFCASRGDNEKLFFGSGTQLSVL.